The clone carrying this T cell receptor (beta chain) was counted once. The antigen is not known. Trimming cost V 5 bases and J 6 bases, with 14 bases left between them. Looked up from germline, CDR1 is SGHVS and CDR2 is FQNEAQ. CDR3 length: 14 residues. This entry comes from a study of shared clonotypes between healthy human individuals. Findings and limits, study-wide: Shared clonotypes: roughly 5% naive CD4, under 4% naive CD8, about 2.4% memory CD4, approximately 0.37% memory CD8.

Sequencing was performed with immunoSEQ multiplex PCR; in TCRdb, only in-frame clones are kept and a portion is missing. This table holds approximately 980,000 clones, around 80% found once. Sequencing was carried out using memory CD4+ T cells sorted from blood. Subset indicated: CD45RA-negative fraction. The chain employs TRBV7-8 and TRBJ2-1, with a possible D match to TRBD1 (6 bases). This clonotype was sampled from a man in his late teens or twenties in good health. The CDR3 DNA follows: TGTGCCAGCAGCCAATCAACAGGGAGCAATGAGCAGTTCTTC. Translated: CASSQSTGSNEQFF.